A single sample is the source of the 32 T cell receptor beta chains below, sequenced in a study of T cell responses to AZD1222 COVID-19 vaccine (TCRdb year 2021). The time point label corresponds to: about 28 days (+/-7) after the second vaccine dose. The receptor library was made with the immunoSEQ multiplex PCR assay. What TCRdb holds here is the immuneACCESS table cut down to in-frame rearrangements. Part of the clones is not present; checked against another copy, under half of the missing clones reflect an unresolved V gene, and the others are unexplained. This sample holds 150,000 to 200,000 clones; approximately 91% were observed only once. The ten largest clones add up to approximately 1.3% of the sample. Sequences were derived from peripheral blood, sampled 28 days after the second AZD1222 dose. The receptors originated from an adult who received the AZD1222 COVID-19 vaccine.

J is TRBJ2-3 and V is TRBV20-1; TRBD2 agrees at 12 bases. J lost 4 bases, V lost 3 bases, and 2 bases had no gene match. The CDR3 sequence is 14 residues long. Germline CDR1 DFQATT, CDR2 SNEGSKA (reference sequence). The CDR3 nucleotides read TGCAGTGCTAGTGCTAGCGGGAGGGCAGATACGCAGTATTTT. Translation: CSASASGRADTQYF.

J is TRBJ1-3 and V is TRBV7-3, with 9 positions matching TRBD1. V shed 6 bases and J 0 bases; nucleotides not matched to a gene: 12. CDR3 length equals 18 residues. Germline CDR1 and CDR2: SGHTA and FQGTGA. The CDR3 loop is CASRSQGAKINSGNTIYF. The CDR3 nucleotides read TGTGCCAGCAGGTCACAGGGGGCTAAGATCAACTCTGGAAACACCATATATTTT.

This chain links TRBV4-3 with TRBJ1-4, with D uncertain. CDR3 length equals 16 residues. The ends were cut back, 0 bases at V and 0 bases at J, with 8 bases in the middle. The V gene's germline CDR1 is LGHNA and CDR2 YSLEER. DNA of the CDR3: TGCGCCAGCAGCCAAGACCTACCGGCAACTAATGAAAAACTGTTTTTT. Protein product: CASSQDLPATNEKLFF.

This sequence joins TRBV7-9 and TRBJ1-4, with 9 nucleotides matching TRBD1. J was trimmed by 7 bases and V by 1 base; bases with no gene match: 4. CDR3 length: 15 residues. Germline V gene sequence: CDR1 SEHNR, CDR2 FQNEAQ (reference sequence). The CDR3 reads CASSLGGQGSEKLFF. CDR3 bases: TGTGCCAGCAGCTTAGGGGGACAGGGTTCTGAAAAACTGTTTTTT.

This sequence joins TRBV25-1 and TRBJ1-1; no reliable D call. Germline V lookup: CDR1 MGHDK, CDR2 SYGVNS. Deletions cut 6 bases from V and 6 bases from J, with 17 bases between. This CDR3 has 14 residues. The CDR3 DNA sequence: TGTGCCAGCAGCGGGAGGCAGATTAACCCTGAAGCTTTCTTT. Translated, it gives CASSGRQINPEAFF. Complete variable domain (other parts from reference TRBV25-1 and TRBJ1-1): EADIYQTPRYLVIGTGKKITLECSQTMGHDKMYWYQQDPGMELHLIHYSYGVNSTEKGDLSSESTVSRIRTEHFPLTLESARPSHTSQYLCASSGRQINPEAFFGQGTRLTVV.

With respect to this clone: Other nucleotide sequences in the sample specify the same CDR3. The chain employs TRBV18 and TRBJ2-7; possibly TRBD2 for D (6 bases). Trimming removed 2 bases from V and 2 bases from J, with 10 bases in between. This CDR3 region has 14 residues. CDR1 and CDR2 from the germline V gene are KGHSH and LQKENI. The CDR3 coding sequence is TGTGCCAGCTCACCAGGGACTGGTACCTACGAGCAGTACTTC. Translation: CASSPGTGTYEQYF.

V usage is TRBV19 and J usage is TRBJ2-7, with TRBD1 matching over 8 bases. Germline CDR1 is LNHDA and CDR2 is SQIVND (reference sequence). This CDR3 is 14 amino acids long. J gave up 4 bases and V 7 bases, and 9 bases lay outside the gene matches. The CDR3 loop is CASTGDRSGYEQYF. The CDR3 nucleotides are TGTGCCAGTACTGGGGACAGGTCTGGGTACGAGCAGTACTTC.

V and J are TRBV7-2 and TRBJ2-1; D is tentatively TRBD1 or TRBD2 (5 bases each). The CDR3 is made up of 15 amino acids. The V and J ends lost 1 base and 4 bases respectively, with 11 bases between them. The germline gives CDR1 SGHTA, CDR2 FQGNSA. The CDR3 bases are TGTGCCAGCAGCTTAGAGGGACCAGGATACAATGAGCAGTTCTTC. Its translation: CASSLEGPGYNEQFF.

The chain recombines TRBV9 with TRBJ2-1; D gene uncertain. V shed 1 base and J shed 10 bases, with 12 bases lying between them. Germline V gene lookup returns CDR1 SGDLS and CDR2 YYNGEE. CDR3 length equals 13 residues. The CDR3 region is CASSVSPPAEQFF. For the CDR3, the DNA is TGTGCCAGCAGCGTAAGCCCCCCCGCCGAGCAGTTCTTC.

The V and J genes are TRBV6-5 and TRBJ1-1; D is perhaps TRBD1 (5 bases). The CDR3 totals 14 residues. V lost 10 bases, J lost 1 base, and 16 bases lay in between. Germline V gene sequence: CDR1 MNHEY, CDR2 SVGAGI. As DNA, the CDR3 is TGTGCCACTAAAAGGACATCGGAGAACACTGAAGCTTTCTTT. Its translation: CATKRTSENTEAFF.

The rearrangement uses TRBV19 and TRBJ1-6; D uncertain. The germline V and J ends were trimmed by 6 bases and 9 bases, with 15 bases remaining between them. Germline-derived CDR1 and CDR2 are LNHDA and SQIVND (reference sequence). This CDR3 is 14 amino acids long. Written as DNA, the CDR3 is TGTGCCAGTAGCTCTCCACTCGGCGCTTCACCCCTCCACTTT. It codes for CASSSPLGASPLHF.

The chain joins TRBV7-9 to TRBJ1-4; TRBD1 might be the D (5 bases). The CDR3 has 12 residues. V gave up 1 base and J gave up 14 bases, with 11 bases separating them. Germline V lookup: CDR1 SEHNR, CDR2 FQNEAQ (reference sequence). CDR3 coding DNA: TGTGCCAGCAGCTTAGAGGGGCGTAATCTGTTTTTT. This gives the protein CASSLEGRNLFF.

The chain recombines TRBV6-5 with TRBJ2-3; D assignment may be TRBD1 or TRBD2 (6 bases each). V lost 2 bases and J 4 bases, leaving 13 bases between the germline ends. Germline V gives CDR1 MNHEY, CDR2 SVGAGI. The CDR3 runs to 15 residues. The DNA for the CDR3 is TGTGCCAGCAGTTACCTGGGGGGCGGCTCAGATACGCAGTATTTT. Translated: CASSYLGGGSDTQYF.

The chain joins TRBV28 to TRBJ1-3; D not resolved. Germline lookup yields CDR1 MDHEN and CDR2 SYDVKM. This CDR3 spans 12 amino acids. With 6 bases removed from V and 3 bases from J, the gap between germline ends came to 6 bases. For the CDR3, the DNA is TGTGCCAGCAGGTCGCATGGAAACACCATATATTTT. It is translated as CASRSHGNTIYF.

J is TRBJ2-7 and V is TRBV2; D not certain. The CDR3 runs 13 residues. CDR1 is SNHLY, CDR2 FYNNEI, per germline. Trimming left V 3 bases short and J 2 bases short, with 8 bases between. CDR3 sequence reads: CASSEQDPYEQYF. DNA for the CDR3: TGTGCCAGCAGTGAGCAGGACCCCTACGAGCAGTACTTC.

CDR3 DNA: TGTGCCAGTACCACACATGGGAAAAGTTTTAACTATGGCTACACCTTC. Residues: CASTTHGKSFNYGYTF. The V and J genes are TRBV19 and TRBJ1-2, with no clear D. Germline V gives CDR1 LNHDA, CDR2 SQIVND (reference sequence). The CDR3 is 16 amino acids. V was trimmed by 7 bases and J by 1 base, leaving 19 bases between them.

This chain links TRBV6-6 with TRBJ2-3; D is undetermined. The germline V gene encodes CDR1 MNHNY and CDR2 SVGAGI (reference sequence). The CDR3 extends over 13 amino acids. Trimming pared 7 bases from V and 6 bases from J, leaving 14 bases between. CDR3 coding DNA: TGTGCCAGCACCTCAAAACGGTGGGATACGCAGTATTTT. This codes for CASTSKRWDTQYF.

V gene TRBV19 combines with J gene TRBJ2-7, with 10 positions matching TRBD1. The germline V gene encodes CDR1 LNHDA and CDR2 SQIVND (reference sequence). This CDR3 has 14 amino acids. Germline trimming cut 5 bases from V and 3 bases from J; bases unmatched to any gene: 4. In DNA form, the CDR3 reads TGTGCCAGTAGTCCGGACAGGGGGAACTACGAGCAGTACTTC. This sequence encodes CASSPDRGNYEQYF.

The CDR3 DNA sequence: TGCGCCAGCAGCTTGTCAGGGAGCGATTCACCCCTCCACTTT. Translated: CASSLSGSDSPLHF. This chain joins TRBV5-1 and TRBJ1-6; TRBD1 might be the D (5 bases). This CDR3 has 14 amino acids. V gave up 1 base and J gave up 8 bases, with 10 bases separating them. Germline loops: CDR1 SGHRS, CDR2 YFSETQ.

The chain is built from TRBV7-2 and TRBJ1-6; 9 bases line up with TRBD1. The ends lost 3 bases at V and 9 bases at J; junction bases unmatched: 12. Per germline, CDR1 SGHTA and CDR2 FQGNSA. This CDR3 is 17 amino acids long. The CDR3 loop is CASSFKYRDRVGSPLHF. The CDR3 DNA reads as TGTGCCAGCAGCTTCAAATACCGGGACAGGGTTGGTTCACCCCTCCACTTT.

This clone was seen a single time. The chain recombines TRBV11-1 with TRBJ2-3, with TRBD1 as a possible D gene (6 bases). Looked up from germline, CDR1 is SGHAT and CDR2 is FQDESV (reference sequence). Trimming removed 4 bases from V and 4 bases from J, with 15 bases in between. This CDR3 has 15 amino acids. The CDR3 DNA reads as TGTGCCAGCAGCTCCCAGGGGAGCGGAGCAGATACGCAGTATTTT. Translating it yields CASSSQGSGADTQYF. Filled out from reference TRBV11-1 and TRBJ2-3, the complete variable domain reads EAEVAQSPRYKITEKSQAVAFWCDPISGHATLYWYRQILGQGPELLVQFQDESVVDDSQLPKDRFSAERLKGVDSTLKIQPAELGDSAMYLCASSSQGSGADTQYFGPGTRLTVL.

This clone was counted once. The rearrangement uses TRBV15 and TRBJ1-2; D is possibly TRBD1 (5 bases). The CDR3 length is 15 residues. Germline V lookup: CDR1 LNHNV, CDR2 YYDKDF (reference sequence). Trimming left V 0 bases short and J 3 bases short, with 11 bases between. The CDR3 protein is CATSRDQGAYYGYTF. The CDR3 nucleotides read TGTGCCACCAGCAGAGATCAGGGCGCTTACTATGGCTACACCTTC.

This clone was recorded only once. V and J are TRBV24-1 and TRBJ1-6, with D perhaps matching TRBD1 (5 bases). The CDR3 loop spans 14 amino acids. CDR1 is KGHDR and CDR2 is SFDVKD in the germline V gene. The ends were cut back, 12 bases at V and 8 bases at J, with 19 bases in the middle. CDR3 region: CAPPLQGYHSPLHF. The CDR3 nucleotides are TGTGCCCCCCCACTCCAGGGTTACCATTCACCCCTCCACTTT.

In this sample, this clone turned up a few times. This chain's CDR3 is CASSQDTTEIVEGYTF. CDR3 coding DNA: TGTGCCAGCAGCCAAGACACGACAGAAATCGTGGAAGGCTACACCTTC. This sequence joins TRBV4-2 and TRBJ1-2; D may be TRBD1 (5 bases). Trimming took 0 bases from V and 8 from J, leaving 19 bases between them. In germline, CDR1 is LGHNA, CDR2 YNFKEQ. The CDR3 length is 16 residues.

The CDR3 loop is CATSRNRATQPQHF. DNA of the CDR3: TGTGCCACCAGCAGGAACAGGGCCACTCAGCCCCAGCATTTT. J is TRBJ1-5 and V is TRBV15, with D tentatively TRBD1 (6 bases). Germline V gives CDR1 LNHNV, CDR2 YYDKDF (reference sequence). The CDR3 is made up of 14 amino acids. Trimming removed 3 bases at V and 6 bases at J, with 12 bases between.

The J gene is TRBJ2-2, the V gene TRBV28, with D possibly matching TRBD1 (7 bases). This CDR3 spans 16 amino acids. Trimming cost V 5 bases and J 0 bases, with 13 bases left between them. Germline CDR1 and CDR2: MDHEN and SYDVKM. CDR3 in amino acids: CASSPGGGSNTGELFF. CDR3 DNA: TGTGCCAGCAGTCCCGGAGGGGGCTCGAACACCGGGGAGCTGTTTTTT. The full variable domain, its missing parts supplied by reference TRBV28 and TRBJ2-2, is DVKVTQSSRYLVKRTGEKVFLECVQDMDHENMFWYRQDPGLGLRLIYFSYDVKMKEKGDIPEGYSVSREKKERFSLILESASTNQTSMYLCASSPGGGSNTGELFFGEGSRLTVL.

The CDR3 nucleotides read TGTGCCAGCGGAGAGGGGTATAAGCGAGAGGAGACCCAGTACTTC. As protein: CASGEGYKREETQYF. The chain employs TRBV28 and TRBJ2-5; tentatively, D is TRBD1 or TRBD2 (5 bases each). Deletions cut 8 bases from V and 5 bases from J, with 21 bases between. Germline V CDR1 and CDR2: MDHEN, SYDVKM. The CDR3 is 15 amino acids.

This clone was detected many times. This chain links TRBV7-9 with TRBJ2-7, with 9 bases that match TRBD2. The CDR3 spans 14 residues. J was trimmed by 2 bases and V by 5 bases; bases with no gene match: 4. Germline lookup yields CDR1 SEHNR and CDR2 FQNEAQ (reference sequence). As DNA, the CDR3 is TGTGCCAGCAGCCCGAGGACTAGCGCCTACGAGCAGTACTTC. It translates to CASSPRTSAYEQYF.

The gene calls are TRBV6-2 or TRBV6-3 and TRBJ1-2; the D gene is possibly TRBD1 (6 bases). Trimming pared 6 bases from V and 0 bases from J, leaving 14 bases between. The CDR3 loop spans 15 amino acids. The V gene's germline CDR1 is MNHEY and CDR2 SVGEGT. The CDR3 region is CASSPSGEPNYGYTF. The CDR3 nucleotides are TGTGCCAGCAGCCCCTCAGGGGAACCTAACTATGGCTACACCTTC.

This sequence joins TRBV6-6 and TRBJ1-3, with 8 bases fitting TRBD1. The V segment lost 6 bases and the J segment 2 bases; nucleotides outside the gene matches: 3. CDR1 and CDR2 from the germline V gene are MNHNY and SVGAGI (reference sequence). CDR3 size: 14 residues. In DNA form, the CDR3 reads TGTGCCAGCAGAATACAGGGGGCTGGAAACACCATATATTTT. It yields the protein CASRIQGAGNTIYF.

The chain employs TRBV15 and TRBJ1-4; D perhaps matches TRBD1 (5 bases). The CDR3 is 15 residues long. V lost 0 bases and J 7 bases, leaving 12 bases between the germline ends. The germline gives CDR1 LNHNV, CDR2 YYDKDF (reference sequence). The CDR3 DNA is TGTGCCACCAGCAGAGAGGCGGCGAGGGGTGAAAAACTGTTTTTT. Translation: CATSREAARGEKLFF.

This clone was recorded once. The V and J genes are TRBV5-1 and TRBJ2-7; D ambiguous. Germline values: CDR1 SGHRS, CDR2 YFSETQ. This CDR3 contains 13 residues. V lost 8 bases to trimming and J lost 2 bases, with 14 bases between them. Here the CDR3 reads CARGKRSPYEQYF. CDR3 DNA sequence: TGCGCCAGAGGAAAAAGAAGCCCCTACGAGCAGTACTTC.